The 25 T cell receptor beta chains listed next were all sequenced from one sample in a study of CD8 T cells in Susac syndrome. RNA amounts of roughly 0.5 to 1 ug underwent reverse transcription with random hexamers. TCRdb reanalysed the immunoSEQ multiplex PCR reads using MiXCR and keeps one entry per CDR3 protein. Here the sample spans 150,000 or so distinct CDR3 sequences, roughly 95% being singletons. Sequencing was done on a sample of CD4+ T cells from PBMCs. The receptors were sampled from a human donor with Susac syndrome.

V and J are TRBV11-2 and TRBJ1-2, with 10 bases lining up with TRBD1. Germline values: CDR1 SGHAT, CDR2 FQNNGV. The CDR3 consists of 16 residues. V shed 5 bases and J 4 bases; nucleotides not matched to a gene: 10. As DNA, the CDR3 is TGTGCCAGCAGCCAGAGTTGGGACAGGGGTGGCTATGGCTACACCTTC. Amino acids: CASSQSWDRGGYGYTF.

The chain joins TRBV19 to TRBJ2-1; D unresolved. In germline, CDR1 is LNHDA, CDR2 SQIVND (reference sequence). V lost 1 base to trimming and J lost 2 bases, with 6 bases between them. The CDR3 consists of 14 residues. The CDR3 is CASSIGQPYNEQFF. The CDR3 DNA sequence: TGTGCCAGTAGTATAGGGCAGCCCTACAATGAGCAGTTCTTC.

This sequence joins TRBV4-3 and TRBJ2-7, with TRBD2 matching over 12 bases. The CDR3 covers 16 residues. The junction had 9 bases not matched to a gene; V was cut back by 3 bases and J by 6 bases. Germline lookup yields CDR1 LGHNA and CDR2 YSLEER. Written as DNA, the CDR3 is TGCGCCAGCAGCCAGTGGGCTAGCGGGAGGGTGGGCGAGCAGTACTTC. This codes for CASSQWASGRVGEQYF.

This chain links TRBV28 with TRBJ2-5; TRBD1 matches at 8 bases. Germline trimming cut 6 bases from V and 5 bases from J; bases unmatched to any gene: 8. Germline lookup yields CDR1 MDHEN and CDR2 SYDVKM. There are 14 residues in the CDR3. The CDR3 reads CASSDGQGLETQYF. CDR3 sequence (DNA): TGTGCCAGCAGCGACGGACAGGGTTTGGAGACCCAGTACTTC.

This chain uses TRBV7-2 with TRBJ1-1; TRBD1 matches 8 bases. J was trimmed by 7 bases and V by 5 bases; bases with no gene match: 9. Germline V gene data show CDR1 as SGHTA and CDR2 as FQGNSA. The CDR3 has 14 amino acids. The CDR3 DNA reads as TGTGCCAGCAGCCCCACAGGGGGTGGGTATGAAGCTTTCTTT. Translated: CASSPTGGGYEAFF.

The chain carries TRBV30 and TRBJ2-3; D gene uncertain. The V and J ends lost 2 bases and 2 bases respectively, with 5 bases between them. The CDR3 runs 12 residues. CDR1 GTSNPN and CDR2 SVGIG come from the germline V gene (reference sequence). The CDR3 spells CAWSHPTDTQYF. CDR3 nucleotides: TGTGCCTGGAGTCACCCCACAGATACGCAGTATTTT. Filled out from reference TRBV30 and TRBJ2-3, the complete variable domain reads SQTIHQWPATLVQPVGSPLSLECTVEGTSNPNLYWYRQAAGRGLQLLFYSVGIGQISSEVPQNLSASRPQDRQFILSSKKLLLSDSGFYLCAWSHPTDTQYFGPGTRLTVL.

Here the CDR3 reads CASSRQWRGPPYNEQFF. The CDR3 bases are TGTGCCAGCAGCAGGCAGTGGCGGGGGCCCCCCTACAATGAGCAGTTCTTC. The chain has TRBV13 and TRBJ2-1, with D perhaps matching TRBD2 (7 bases). Trimming left V 5 bases short and J 2 bases short, with 19 bases between. Per the germline V gene, CDR1 is PRHDT and CDR2 is FYEKMQ (reference sequence). The CDR3 runs 17 residues.

The rearrangement links TRBV30 to TRBJ1-5; no clear D gene. CDR3 size: 14 residues. V was pared by 1 base and J by 1 base, with 8 bases between. Germline CDR1 GTSNPN, CDR2 SVGIG (reference sequence). The CDR3 DNA reads TGTGCCTGGAGTGAGGCACAGAGCAATCAGCCCCAGCATTTT. Encoded protein: CAWSEAQSNQPQHF.

This clonotype appeared once. The chain employs TRBV24-1 and TRBJ1-5; D is undetermined. Germline V lookup: CDR1 KGHDR, CDR2 SFDVKD. Trimming stripped 3 bases from V and 5 bases from J, with 4 bases between. The CDR3 runs to 12 residues. In DNA form, the CDR3 reads TGTGCCACCAGTGATGGTTATCAGCCCCAGCATTTT. Translated: CATSDGYQPQHF.

The chain recombines TRBV6-5 with TRBJ1-2; no clear D. Germline V gives CDR1 MNHEY, CDR2 SVGAGI. V lost 6 bases and J lost 1, with 15 bases in between. This CDR3 spans 15 amino acids. The CDR3 DNA reads TGTGCCAGCAGCGATATCTCGACGGTTAACTATGGCTACACCTTC. It yields the protein CASSDISTVNYGYTF.

This chain joins TRBV7-8 and TRBJ2-3; 7 nucleotides agree with TRBD1. V trimming: 4 bases; J trimming: 3 bases; junction bases outside the gene matches: 7. The CDR3 has 15 amino acids. Per germline, CDR1 SGHVS and CDR2 FQNEAQ. As DNA, the CDR3 is TGTGCCAGCAGCTATAGACAGGGCGGGACAGATACGCAGTATTTT. Translation: CASSYRQGGTDTQYF.

The V call is TRBV6-5, the J call TRBJ2-7; 9 nucleotides line up with TRBD1. Germline values: CDR1 MNHEY, CDR2 SVGAGI. The CDR3 length is 14 residues. J gave up 6 bases and V 6 bases, and 9 bases lay outside the gene matches. This CDR3 reads CASSETGGLTEQYF. The CDR3 region has the DNA TGTGCCAGCAGCGAGACAGGGGGACTAACCGAGCAGTACTTC.

V gene TRBV4-3 combines with J gene TRBJ2-7, with 7 bases aligning to TRBD2. V lost 3 bases to trimming and J lost 3 bases; unmatched junction nucleotides: 5. This CDR3 contains 14 residues. CDR1 is LGHNA, CDR2 YSLEER, per germline. The CDR3 is CASSQGTNNYEQYF. The DNA for the CDR3 is TGCGCCAGCAGCCAGGGGACTAATAACTACGAGCAGTACTTC.

V usage is TRBV5-1 and J usage is TRBJ2-3; D is ambiguous. This CDR3 is 14 amino acids long. Trimming cost V 0 bases and J 4 bases, with 9 bases left between them. Germline V gene data show CDR1 as SGHRS and CDR2 as YFSETQ. Here the CDR3 DNA reads TGCGCCAGCAGCTTGGATCGCCTCTCAGATACGCAGTATTTT. Protein: CASSLDRLSDTQYF.

The chain uses TRBV10-3 and TRBJ2-5; D uncertain. In germline, CDR1 is ENHRY, CDR2 SYGVKD. CDR3 length: 13 amino acids. The ends were cut back, 4 bases at V and 3 bases at J, with 9 bases in the middle. The CDR3 reads CAISGQDEETQYF. The CDR3 coding sequence is TGTGCCATCAGTGGGCAGGATGAAGAGACCCAGTACTTC.

The chain has TRBV3-1 and TRBJ2-1; D ambiguous. The CDR3 length is 16 residues. The V gene's germline CDR1 is LGHDT and CDR2 YNNKEL (reference sequence). Trimming took 4 bases from V and 0 from J, leaving 13 bases between them. DNA for the CDR3: TGTGCCAGCAGCCTACGACTCCTCCGCTCCTACAATGAGCAGTTCTTC. It is translated as CASSLRLLRSYNEQFF.

This chain links TRBV24-1 with TRBJ2-7; 9 bases are a match to TRBD2. The CDR3 sequence is 16 residues long. V trimming: 2 bases; J trimming: 2 bases; junction bases outside the gene matches: 6. CDR1 is KGHDR and CDR2 is SFDVKD in the germline V gene. For the CDR3, the DNA is TGTGCCACCAGTGATTCCGGAATAGCGGGGGCCTACGAGCAGTACTTC. As protein: CATSDSGIAGAYEQYF.

The rearrangement links TRBV20-1 to TRBJ2-1, with 7 bases that match TRBD2. V was pared by 2 bases and J by 7 bases, with 8 bases of the junction left unmatched. Germline CDR1 reads DFQATT; CDR2 reads SNEGSKA (reference sequence). There are 14 residues in the CDR3. CDR3 DNA sequence: TGCAGTGCTAGACTCCCTAGCGGACATAATGAGCAGTTCTTC. Translated: CSARLPSGHNEQFF.

This chain connects TRBV9 to TRBJ1-6; D is unresolved. Trimming removed 2 bases from V and 7 bases from J, with 4 bases in between. The germline gives CDR1 SGDLS, CDR2 YYNGEE. The CDR3 runs to 12 residues. The CDR3 protein is CASSVGNSPLHF. The CDR3 region has the DNA TGTGCCAGCAGCGTGGGGAATTCACCCCTCCACTTT.

This sequence joins TRBV20-1 and TRBJ1-2; D gene ambiguous. V dropped 5 bases and J dropped 3 bases, with 13 bases sitting between them. Germline loops: CDR1 DFQATT, CDR2 SNEGSKA (reference sequence). The CDR3 has 13 residues. CDR3 protein: CSALRYRDYGYTF. The CDR3 nucleotides read TGCAGTGCTCTCAGATACCGTGACTATGGCTACACCTTC.

The chain recombines TRBV19 with TRBJ2-1; 10 nucleotides line up with TRBD2. Looked up from germline, CDR1 is LNHDA and CDR2 is SQIVND (reference sequence). The CDR3 consists of 14 residues. Trimming at V came to 3 bases and at J to 7 bases, leaving 3 bases not matched to a gene. CDR3 region: CASSMGLASNEQFF. The CDR3 coding sequence is TGTGCCAGTAGTATGGGACTAGCGTCGAATGAGCAGTTCTTC. Based on the CDR3 plus reference TRBV19 and TRBJ2-1, the full variable domain is DGGITQSPKYLFRKEGQNVTLSCEQNLNHDAMYWYRQDPGQGLRLIYYSQIVNDFQKGDIAEGYSVSREKKESFPLTVTSAQKNPTAFYLCASSMGLASNEQFFGPGTRLTVL.

This clonotype has only one observation. J is TRBJ1-1 and V is TRBV5-6; a weak D match, TRBD1 (5 bases). V was cut by 2 bases and J by 7 bases, with 15 bases left in between. There are 14 residues in the CDR3. Germline loops: CDR1 SGHDT, CDR2 YYEEEE. The CDR3 region has the DNA TGTGCCAGCAGCTTAGTTATTCCCGGGGGTGAAGCTTTCTTT. Protein: CASSLVIPGGEAFF. The full variable domain, its missing parts supplied by reference TRBV5-6 and TRBJ1-1, is DAGVTQSPTHLIKTRGQQVTLRCSPKSGHDTVSWYQQALGQGPQFIFQYYEEEERQRGNFPDRFSGHQFPNYSSELNVNALLLGDSALYLCASSLVIPGGEAFFGQGTRLTVV.

This clonotype was recorded once. CDR3 nucleotides: TGCAGTGCTAGAGATAATGGGATAGCGGGAGTCCCTTACGAGCAGTACTTC. Its protein is CSARDNGIAGVPYEQYF. The chain carries TRBV20-1 and TRBJ2-7, with 9 bases identical to TRBD2. The CDR3 length is 17 residues. Germline trimming cut 0 bases from V and 4 bases from J; bases unmatched to any gene: 13. CDR1 is DFQATT, CDR2 SNEGSKA, per germline (reference sequence).

The CDR3 spells CASSFFGTSGVSGELFF. For the CDR3, the DNA is TGTGCCAGCAGTTTTTTCGGGACTAGCGGGGTCAGCGGGGAGCTGTTTTTT. The rearrangement uses TRBV27 and TRBJ2-2, with TRBD2 matching 13 bases. The germline CDR1 and CDR2 sequences are MNHEY and SMNVEV (reference sequence). CDR3 length: 17 amino acids. With 3 bases clipped from V and 7 bases from J, the junction kept 8 bases outside the gene matches.

V gene TRBV20-1 combines with J gene TRBJ1-5; D ambiguous. CDR1 is DFQATT, CDR2 SNEGSKA, per germline (reference sequence). V lost 3 bases to trimming and J lost 3 bases, with 9 bases between them. The CDR3 is 13 amino acids. The CDR3 DNA reads as TGCAGTGCTAGCGGCGGTCACAATCAGCCCCAGCATTTT. Translation gives CSASGGHNQPQHF.